The rows below give T cell receptor beta chains drawn from one sample of a study of post-analysis software for immune sequencing data. Using its own MiXCR run on the PCR reads, TCRdb lists one record per CDR3 protein. Seen here are roughly 600,000 distinct CDR3 sequences, 40% to 50% observed once, and the top ten hold around 1.7%. The sequenced sample was blood. The receptors were gathered from a girl between 10 and 17 years old with multiple sclerosis. Both conserved end residues are part of each CDR3. A D gene is named only where the DNA matches it firmly. Only part of the rows carry a size: once, few, many, or a class if the clone is expanded.

d_call: TRBD2; v_call: TRBV20-1; clone_size: .; j_call: TRBJ2-1; cdr3_nt: TGCAGTGCCGCGGGAGACGGGGCCTACAATGAGCAGTTCTTC; cdr3_aa: CSAAGDGAYNEQFF
d_call: TRBD2; v_call: TRBV7-9; clone_size: .; j_call: TRBJ2-3; cdr3_nt: TGTGCCAGCAGCTCCTCCAGGCGGGGGGGCAGGGATACGCAGTATTTT; cdr3_aa: CASSSSRRGGRDTQYF
d_call: TRBD1; v_call: TRBV15; clone_size: few; j_call: TRBJ2-3; cdr3_nt: TGTGCCACCAGCAGAGACCAATGGACAGGTCTCACCACAGATACGCAGTATTTT; cdr3_aa: CATSRDQWTGLTTDTQYF
d_call: TRBD2; v_call: TRBV5-1; clone_size: .; j_call: TRBJ2-7; cdr3_nt: TGCGCCAGCAGCCTGGGACCTTCTGACGGGGGGTACGAGCAGTACTTC; cdr3_aa: CASSLGPSDGGYEQYF
d_call: .; v_call: TRBV29-1; clone_size: few; j_call: TRBJ2-6; cdr3_nt: TGCAGCGCCCTAACAGGCGCCTTTTCTGGGGCCAACGTCCTGACTTTC; cdr3_aa: CSALTGAFSGANVLTF
d_call: .; v_call: TRBV11-2; clone_size: few; j_call: TRBJ2-7; cdr3_nt: TGTGCCAGCAGCTTGTGGAGCTACGAGCAGTACTTC; cdr3_aa: CASSLWSYEQYF
d_call: .; v_call: TRBV10-3; clone_size: .; j_call: TRBJ2-3; cdr3_nt: TGTGCCACCCTTGGCAGCCTAGGCACAGATACGCAGTATTTT; cdr3_aa: CATLGSLGTDTQYF
d_call: TRBD1; v_call: TRBV27; clone_size: .; j_call: TRBJ1-2; cdr3_nt: TGTGCCAGCAGTTTCGCCTTAGGACAGGGGCCGGTCTTACTCTATGGCTACACCTTC; cdr3_aa: CASSFALGQGPVLLYGYTF
d_call: TRBD2; v_call: TRBV6-4; clone_size: .; j_call: TRBJ2-1; cdr3_nt: TGTGCCAGCAAACAACTAGCGGGAGGCCATGTGCTGTTCTTC; cdr3_aa: CASKQLAGGHVLFF
d_call: .; v_call: TRBV20-1; clone_size: .; j_call: TRBJ2-5; cdr3_nt: TGCAGTGCTGGGAGGATAGGCCGTAGGGAGACCCAGTACTTC; cdr3_aa: CSAGRIGRRETQYF
d_call: .; v_call: TRBV12-3/TRBV12-4; clone_size: .; j_call: TRBJ2-7; cdr3_nt: TGTGCCAGCAGTTCAGGAGGGGCCCGAGGGGAGCAGTACTTC; cdr3_aa: CASSSGGARGEQYF
d_call: .; v_call: TRBV10-3; clone_size: .; j_call: TRBJ1-2; cdr3_nt: TGTGCCATCAGTGAGTCGGACGGAAACTATGGCTACACCTTC; cdr3_aa: CAISESDGNYGYTF
d_call: .; v_call: TRBV4-1; clone_size: .; j_call: TRBJ2-1; cdr3_nt: TGCGCCAGCAGCCAAGAGGGCTTGTACAATGGGCAGTTCTTC; cdr3_aa: CASSQEGLYNGQFF
d_call: TRBD1; v_call: TRBV10-3; clone_size: .; j_call: TRBJ1-2; cdr3_nt: TGTGCCTCTACGGGACAGACTCCCTATGGCTACACCTTC; cdr3_aa: CASTGQTPYGYTF
d_call: TRBD2; v_call: TRBV7-8; clone_size: .; j_call: TRBJ2-2; cdr3_nt: TGTGCCAGCAGCTCCCCCTTAGGACTAGCCGGGGAGCTGTTTTTT; cdr3_aa: CASSSPLGLAGELFF
d_call: .; v_call: TRBV3-1; clone_size: .; j_call: TRBJ2-7; cdr3_nt: TGTGCCAGCAGCCAAGATATAGCTCCCTACGAGCAGTACTTC; cdr3_aa: CASSQDIAPYEQYF
d_call: .; v_call: TRBV7-9; clone_size: .; j_call: TRBJ2-3; cdr3_nt: TGTGCCAGCAGCTTAGAAATTCGGGGAGATACGCAGTATTTT; cdr3_aa: CASSLEIRGDTQYF
d_call: TRBD2; v_call: TRBV7-2; clone_size: few; j_call: TRBJ2-7; cdr3_nt: TGTGCCAGCAGCTTACCCCTACTAGCGGGATCCTACGAGCAGTACTTC; cdr3_aa: CASSLPLLAGSYEQYF
d_call: TRBD2; v_call: TRBV25-1; clone_size: .; j_call: TRBJ2-1; cdr3_nt: TGTGCCAGCAGTCCCGCACACAGGGGAATTGTTAGCGGGGGGCAGTTCTTC; cdr3_aa: CASSPAHRGIVSGGQFF
d_call: TRBD1; v_call: TRBV12-3/TRBV12-4; clone_size: few; j_call: TRBJ2-6; cdr3_nt: TGTGCCAGCAGTTTAAGCGACAGGGGATCTGGGGCCAACGTCCTGACTTTC; cdr3_aa: CASSLSDRGSGANVLTF
d_call: .; v_call: TRBV5-1; clone_size: .; j_call: TRBJ2-5; cdr3_nt: TGCGCCAGCAGCTTCAGCAGGGAAGAGACCCAGTACTTC; cdr3_aa: CASSFSREETQYF
d_call: .; v_call: TRBV7-2; clone_size: many; j_call: TRBJ2-3; cdr3_nt: TGTGCCAGCAGCTTAGCCCCGGAAACTCGATCTAGCACAGATACGCAGTATTTT; cdr3_aa: CASSLAPETRSSTDTQYF
d_call: TRBD1; v_call: TRBV10-3; clone_size: .; j_call: TRBJ1-1; cdr3_nt: TGTGCCATCAATAACCGGGACAGGGATCTGGGGACTGAAGCTTTCTTT; cdr3_aa: CAINNRDRDLGTEAFF
d_call: TRBD2; v_call: TRBV10-3; clone_size: few; j_call: TRBJ2-3; cdr3_nt: TGTGCCATCAGTGAGTTCGGAGGAAGGAGCGGGAGGGCAGATACGCAGTATTTT; cdr3_aa: CAISEFGGRSGRADTQYF
d_call: .; v_call: TRBV4-2; clone_size: few; j_call: TRBJ2-6; cdr3_nt: TGTGCCAGCAGCCAAGTCCAACGAGACTCTGGGGCCAACGTCCTGACTTTC; cdr3_aa: CASSQVQRDSGANVLTF
d_call: TRBD1; v_call: TRBV7-2; clone_size: .; j_call: TRBJ2-3; cdr3_nt: TGTGCCAGCAGCTACCGGGACAGGGGGGGAGGTACGCAGTATTTT; cdr3_aa: CASSYRDRGGGTQYF
d_call: TRBD1; v_call: TRBV7-9; clone_size: few; j_call: TRBJ2-7; cdr3_nt: TGTGCCAGCAGCTCAAACAAGGGGGACAGCGGCTCCTACGAGCAGTACTTC; cdr3_aa: CASSSNKGDSGSYEQYF
d_call: TRBD2; v_call: TRBV7-8; clone_size: .; j_call: TRBJ2-1; cdr3_nt: TGTGCCAGCAGCCTCCAGACTAGCGGGGGATCCTCCTCGTACAATGAGCAGTTCTTC; cdr3_aa: CASSLQTSGGSSSYNEQFF
d_call: TRBD2; v_call: TRBV30; clone_size: few; j_call: TRBJ2-3; cdr3_nt: TGTGCCTGGAGTGTGACTAGCGGGACGGCAGATACGCAGTATTTT; cdr3_aa: CAWSVTSGTADTQYF
d_call: .; v_call: TRBV9; clone_size: .; j_call: TRBJ1-2; cdr3_nt: TGTGCCAGCGGAGACCGATTTGGCTATGGCTACACCTTC; cdr3_aa: CASGDRFGYGYTF
d_call: TRBD1; v_call: TRBV12-3/TRBV12-4; clone_size: few; j_call: TRBJ1-2; cdr3_nt: TGTGCCAGCAGTCCGGGACAGAGGAATGGCTACACCTTC; cdr3_aa: CASSPGQRNGYTF
d_call: TRBD1; v_call: TRBV28; clone_size: many; j_call: TRBJ2-1; cdr3_nt: TGTGCCAGCAGTTTTAGGGTGCAGGGGGCGGTGGAGCAGTTCTTC; cdr3_aa: CASSFRVQGAVEQFF
d_call: TRBD1; v_call: TRBV10-3; clone_size: few; j_call: TRBJ1-1; cdr3_nt: TGTGCCATCAGTGAGTCCCCATTCGACAGGGGCGGTCGGATGAACACTGAAGCTTTCTTT; cdr3_aa: CAISESPFDRGGRMNTEAFF
d_call: .; v_call: TRBV10-3; clone_size: few; j_call: TRBJ2-3; cdr3_nt: TGTGCCATCAGTGAGCTCACGTGGATAGATACGCAGTATTTT; cdr3_aa: CAISELTWIDTQYF
d_call: TRBD1; v_call: TRBV5-1; clone_size: .; j_call: TRBJ1-6; cdr3_nt: TGCGCCAGCCCAACCCGCAACTCGATCGGACAGGGTTCACCCCTCCACTTT; cdr3_aa: CASPTRNSIGQGSPLHF
d_call: .; v_call: TRBV12-3/TRBV12-4; clone_size: .; j_call: TRBJ1-2; cdr3_nt: TGTGCCAGCAGTGCCCACCTTGACTCGGACTATGGCTACACCTTC; cdr3_aa: CASSAHLDSDYGYTF
d_call: TRBD2; v_call: TRBV5-1; clone_size: .; j_call: TRBJ2-1; cdr3_nt: TGCGCCAGCAGCTTGGCCCGGACTAGCGGGACCTACAATGAGCAGTTCTTC; cdr3_aa: CASSLARTSGTYNEQFF
d_call: .; v_call: TRBV12-3/TRBV12-4; clone_size: few; j_call: TRBJ2-3; cdr3_nt: TGTGCCAGCAGTAGTCTTGGGGATACGCAGTATTTT; cdr3_aa: CASSSLGDTQYF
d_call: .; v_call: TRBV7-2; clone_size: .; j_call: TRBJ2-1; cdr3_nt: TGTGCCAGCAGCCCTAGGGGGGGGCCCGGAAATGAGCAGTTCTTC; cdr3_aa: CASSPRGGPGNEQFF
d_call: .; v_call: TRBV4-2; clone_size: many; j_call: TRBJ1-2; cdr3_nt: TGTGCCAGCAGCCAAGATTGGGGGCTTTCATCTGGCTACACCTTC; cdr3_aa: CASSQDWGLSSGYTF
d_call: TRBD2; v_call: TRBV10-3; clone_size: few; j_call: TRBJ2-1; cdr3_nt: TGTGCCATCAGTGAGCGCCTAGCGGGAATGTTGTCCTACAATGAGCAGTTCTTC; cdr3_aa: CAISERLAGMLSYNEQFF
d_call: .; v_call: TRBV7-9; clone_size: .; j_call: TRBJ2-1; cdr3_nt: TGTGCCAGCAGCCGAGGGGGAGAGCGGAGGAGCTCCTACAATGAGCAGTTCTTC; cdr3_aa: CASSRGGERRSSYNEQFF
d_call: TRBD2; v_call: TRBV3-1; clone_size: few; j_call: TRBJ2-1; cdr3_nt: TGTGCCAGCAGCCAATTCCCCATGGGAGCGGGAGGGCCCCATGCCTACAATGAGCAGTTCTTC; cdr3_aa: CASSQFPMGAGGPHAYNEQFF
d_call: TRBD2; v_call: TRBV19; clone_size: .; j_call: TRBJ2-1; cdr3_nt: TGTTCCAGTAGTTACCGACTAGCGGGAGGCCTGATTTCCTACAATGAGCAGTTCTTC; cdr3_aa: CSSSYRLAGGLISYNEQFF
d_call: TRBD1; v_call: TRBV12-3/TRBV12-4; clone_size: .; j_call: TRBJ1-5; cdr3_nt: TGTGCCAGCACCTACGGGACAGTTGGGAATCAGCCCCAGCATTTT; cdr3_aa: CASTYGTVGNQPQHF
d_call: .; v_call: TRBV7-2; clone_size: .; j_call: TRBJ2-1; cdr3_nt: TGTGCCAGCAGCTTATCTCGGGAGAGGAATGAGCAGTTCTTC; cdr3_aa: CASSLSRERNEQFF
d_call: TRBD1; v_call: TRBV6-1; clone_size: .; j_call: TRBJ2-5; cdr3_nt: TGTGTCAGCAGTGTTATCAGGGGGCCTGAGGAGACCCAGTACTTC; cdr3_aa: CVSSVIRGPEETQYF
d_call: TRBD2; v_call: TRBV27; clone_size: .; j_call: TRBJ2-1; cdr3_nt: TGTGCCAGCAGCCTGGGACTAGCGGGGGCCTACAATGAGCAGTTCTTC; cdr3_aa: CASSLGLAGAYNEQFF
d_call: .; v_call: TRBV20-1; clone_size: few; j_call: TRBJ2-7; cdr3_nt: TGCAGTGCTAGTACGGCAGGAATGTACGAGCAGTACTTC; cdr3_aa: CSASTAGMYEQYF
d_call: .; v_call: TRBV11-2; clone_size: .; j_call: TRBJ2-1; cdr3_nt: TGTGCCAGCAGCTTACTCTTGACCGGATACAATGAGCAGTTCTTC; cdr3_aa: CASSLLLTGYNEQFF
d_call: TRBD2; v_call: TRBV10-2; clone_size: .; j_call: TRBJ2-3; cdr3_nt: TGCGCCAGCAGTGAGTCGATGACTAGCGAAGATACGCAGTATTTT; cdr3_aa: CASSESMTSEDTQYF
d_call: .; v_call: TRBV20-1; clone_size: once; j_call: TRBJ2-3; cdr3_nt: TGCAGTGCTAGTTACTCCGGGCCATTCACAGACACGCAGTATTTT; cdr3_aa: CSASYSGPFTDTQYF
d_call: .; v_call: TRBV6-5; clone_size: few; j_call: TRBJ2-3; cdr3_nt: TGTGCCAGCAGTTACGAGGGAACTAGCACAGATACGCAGTATTTT; cdr3_aa: CASSYEGTSTDTQYF
d_call: .; v_call: TRBV5-5; clone_size: .; j_call: TRBJ2-3; cdr3_nt: TGTGCCAGCAGCGGAACTAGGTCCACGCAGTATTTT; cdr3_aa: CASSGTRSTQYF
d_call: .; v_call: TRBV5-6; clone_size: .; j_call: TRBJ1-1; cdr3_nt: TGTGCCAGCACAACTCCGGGACTGAACACTGAAGCTTTCTTT; cdr3_aa: CASTTPGLNTEAFF
d_call: TRBD1; v_call: TRBV29-1; clone_size: once; j_call: TRBJ2-1; cdr3_nt: TGCAGAGTTACGAGGACAGGTCTCACTGAGGATGAGCAGTTCTTC; cdr3_aa: CRVTRTGLTEDEQFF
d_call: TRBD2; v_call: TRBV4-2; clone_size: many; j_call: TRBJ2-3; cdr3_nt: TGTGCCAGCAGCCGGACCGCCGGGAGGGGGGGCCGCGGTAGCACAGATACGCAGTATTTT; cdr3_aa: CASSRTAGRGGRGSTDTQYF
d_call: .; v_call: TRBV12-2; clone_size: .; j_call: TRBJ2-3; cdr3_nt: TGTGCCAGCAGCCGTACAGCGGGTTCAGATACGCAGTATTTT; cdr3_aa: CASSRTAGSDTQYF
d_call: .; v_call: TRBV7-2; clone_size: many; j_call: TRBJ1-2; cdr3_nt: TGTGCCAGCAGGCGTTTTGGGGGCAGCTATGGCTACACCTTC; cdr3_aa: CASRRFGGSYGYTF
d_call: .; v_call: TRBV29-1; clone_size: .; j_call: TRBJ2-7; cdr3_nt: TGCAGCGTGTTGGCGGGACAGCGGAACACCTACGAGCAGTACTTC; cdr3_aa: CSVLAGQRNTYEQYF